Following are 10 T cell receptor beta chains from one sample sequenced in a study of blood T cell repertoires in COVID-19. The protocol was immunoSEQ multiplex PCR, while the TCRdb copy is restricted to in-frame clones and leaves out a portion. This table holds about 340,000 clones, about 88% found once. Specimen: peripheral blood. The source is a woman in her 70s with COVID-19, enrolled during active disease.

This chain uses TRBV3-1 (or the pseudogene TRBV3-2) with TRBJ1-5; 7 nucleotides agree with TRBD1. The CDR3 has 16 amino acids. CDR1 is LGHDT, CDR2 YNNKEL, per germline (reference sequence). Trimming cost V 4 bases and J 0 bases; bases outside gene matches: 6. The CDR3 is CASSPSDRSSNQPQHF. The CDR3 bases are TGTGCCAGCAGCCCCTCGGACAGGAGTAGCAATCAGCCCCAGCATTTT.

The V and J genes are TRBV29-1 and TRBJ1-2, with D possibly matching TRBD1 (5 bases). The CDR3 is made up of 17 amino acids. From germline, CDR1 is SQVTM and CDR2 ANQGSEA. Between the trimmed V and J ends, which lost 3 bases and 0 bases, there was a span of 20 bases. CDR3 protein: CSVEGRGRANANYGYTF. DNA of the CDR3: TGCAGCGTTGAGGGAAGAGGCAGGGCAAATGCTAACTATGGCTACACCTTC.

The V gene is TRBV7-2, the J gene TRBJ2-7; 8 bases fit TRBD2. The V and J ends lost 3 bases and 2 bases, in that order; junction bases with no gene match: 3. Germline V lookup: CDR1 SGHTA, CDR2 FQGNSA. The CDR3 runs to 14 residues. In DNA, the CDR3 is TGTGCCAGCAGCTTCGACGGGGGGGCCTACGAGCAGTACTTC. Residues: CASSFDGGAYEQYF.

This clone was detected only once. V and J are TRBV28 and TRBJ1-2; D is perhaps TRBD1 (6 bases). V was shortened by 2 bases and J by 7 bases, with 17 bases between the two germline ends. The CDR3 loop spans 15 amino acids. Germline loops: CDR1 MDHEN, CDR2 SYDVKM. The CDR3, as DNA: TGTGCCAGCAGTTTAATCCCAGGACAGTTTGGTGGCTACACCTTC. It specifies CASSLIPGQFGGYTF.

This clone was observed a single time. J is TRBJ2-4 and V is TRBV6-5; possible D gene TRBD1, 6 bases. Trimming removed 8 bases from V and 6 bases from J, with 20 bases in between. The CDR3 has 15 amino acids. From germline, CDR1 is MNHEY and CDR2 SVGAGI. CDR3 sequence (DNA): TGTGCCAGCTCTGGGGGCTGGGGTCCGGCAAACATTCAGTACTTC. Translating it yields CASSGGWGPANIQYF.

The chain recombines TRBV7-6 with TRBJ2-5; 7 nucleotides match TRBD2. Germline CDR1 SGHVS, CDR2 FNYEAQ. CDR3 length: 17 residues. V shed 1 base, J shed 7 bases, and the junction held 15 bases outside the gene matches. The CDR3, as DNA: TGTGCCAGCAGCTTAGGACGGGGGGAGGGAGTATCGAGGACCCAGTACTTC. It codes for CASSLGRGEGVSRTQYF.

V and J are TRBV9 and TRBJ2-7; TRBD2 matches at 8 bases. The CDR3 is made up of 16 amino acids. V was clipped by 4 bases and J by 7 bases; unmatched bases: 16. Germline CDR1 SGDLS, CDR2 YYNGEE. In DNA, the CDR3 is TGTGCCAGCAGCCCTCAGACCGGACTAGCTGAGGGGGAGCAGTACTTC. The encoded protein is CASSPQTGLAEGEQYF. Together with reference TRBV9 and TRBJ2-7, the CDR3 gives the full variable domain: DSGVTQTPKHLITATGQRVTLRCSPRSGDLSVYWYQQSLDQGLQFLIQYYNGEERAKGNILERFSAQQFPDLHSELNLSSLELGDSALYFCASSPQTGLAEGEQYFGPGTRLTVT.

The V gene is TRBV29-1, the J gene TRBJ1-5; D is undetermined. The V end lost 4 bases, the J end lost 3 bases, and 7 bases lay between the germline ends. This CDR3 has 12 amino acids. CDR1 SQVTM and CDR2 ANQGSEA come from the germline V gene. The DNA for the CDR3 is TGCAGCGTTGTAGTGCCCAATCAGCCCCAGCATTTT. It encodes CSVVVPNQPQHF.

In nucleotides, the CDR3 is TGCGCCAGCAGCTTTATTTTGCCGAGGGACAGCGGCTACACCTTC. Protein product: CASSFILPRDSGYTF. The rearrangement joins TRBV5-1 to TRBJ1-2; 7 bases match TRBD1. CDR3 length: 15 amino acids. Germline lookup yields CDR1 SGHRS and CDR2 YFSETQ. V was pared by 2 bases and J by 8 bases, with 12 bases of the junction left unmatched.

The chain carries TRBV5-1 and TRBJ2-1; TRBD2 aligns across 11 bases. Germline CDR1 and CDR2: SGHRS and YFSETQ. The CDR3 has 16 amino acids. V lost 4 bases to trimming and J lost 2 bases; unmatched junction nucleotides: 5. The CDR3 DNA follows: TGCGCCAGCAGCGGTGGGACTAGCGGCGCCTACAATGAGCAGTTCTTC. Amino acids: CASSGGTSGAYNEQFF. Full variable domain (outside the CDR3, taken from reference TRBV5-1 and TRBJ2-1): KAGVTQTPRYLIKTRGQQVTLSCSPISGHRSVSWYQQTPGQGLQFLFEYFSETQRNKGNFPGRFSGRQFSNSRSEMNVSTLELGDSALYLCASSGGTSGAYNEQFFGPGTRLTVL.